This T cell receptor beta chain was recorded in a study of post-analysis software for immune sequencing data. Sequencing libraries made from TCR beta cDNA carried unique molecular identifiers. Some 450,000 cDNA molecules were recovered from an input of roughly 0.85 to 10 million T cells. TCRdb passed the PCR reads through MiXCR, listing each CDR3 protein once. Of over 300,000 distinct CDR3 sequences listed, less than 40% are singletons. Germline V gene data show CDR1 as SGHRS and CDR2 as YFSETQ. The CDR3 is 18 amino acids. The V and J ends lost 0 bases and 0 bases respectively, with 16 bases between them. The study, taken as a whole, reports: Relative to controls, patients had roughly five TRBV segments at higher frequency, with TRBV5-6, TRBV5-1 and TRBV20-1 among these.

Notes on this clonotype: The antigen is unknown.

This receptor was identified in a girl aged 10-17 years with multiple sclerosis. Sequences were obtained from blood. V gene TRBV5-1 combines with J gene TRBJ2-1, with D possibly being TRBD2 (6 bases). In DNA form, the CDR3 reads TGCGCCAGCAGCTTGGCTTCCTGGGCGGGAAGCTCCTACAATGAGCAGTTCTTC. This codes for CASSLASWAGSSYNEQFF.